This TCR beta chain was identified in a study of Tregs in tolerant kidney transplant recipients. Findings of the study overall: Biological reproducibility was not directly addressed in this study. Validation in larger populations is needed because few patients were studied.

Trimming stripped 4 bases from V and 6 bases from J, with 24 bases between. The CDR3 sequence is 17 residues long. Germline assignment: CDR1 MGHRA and CDR2 YSYEKL. About this clone itself: Its specificity is unknown.

Repertoires were generated with immunoSEQ multiplex PCR, while TCRdb's copy carries only in-frame clones and drops some. The table shows around 98,000 clones, with 80% to 95% occurring only once. The source is a human donor who received a combined kidney and bone marrow transplant. The chain joins TRBV4-1 to TRBJ1-2, with a weak D call TRBD1 (5 bases). The source material was CD4+ T cells from blood, sampled before the transplant. CDR3: CASSLERGRTHPNGYTF. For the CDR3, the DNA is TGCGCCAGCAGCCTCGAAAGGGGTAGGACCCATCCCAATGGCTACACCTTC.